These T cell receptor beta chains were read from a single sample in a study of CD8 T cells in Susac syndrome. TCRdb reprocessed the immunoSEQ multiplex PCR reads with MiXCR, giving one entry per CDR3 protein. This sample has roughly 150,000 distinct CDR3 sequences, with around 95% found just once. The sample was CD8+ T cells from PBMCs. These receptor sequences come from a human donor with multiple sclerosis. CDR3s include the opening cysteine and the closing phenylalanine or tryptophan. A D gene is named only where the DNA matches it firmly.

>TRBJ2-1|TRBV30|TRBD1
CAWSSRQGPPYNEQFF
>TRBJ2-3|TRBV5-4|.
CASRPGVFTDTQYF
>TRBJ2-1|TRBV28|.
CASSFYQGLNEQFF
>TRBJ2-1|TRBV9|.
CASNQGTLSYNEQFF
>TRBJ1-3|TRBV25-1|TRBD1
CASSESFGTADGNTIYF
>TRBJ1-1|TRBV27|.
CASCSNTEAFF
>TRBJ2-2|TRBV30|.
CAWSSGEHTGELFF
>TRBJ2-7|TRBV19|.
CASSKYGTPYEQYF
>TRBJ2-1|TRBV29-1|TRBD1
CSVAPGGAEQFF
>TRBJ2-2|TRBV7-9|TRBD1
CASSREYTGANTGELFF
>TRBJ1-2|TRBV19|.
CASSNGAYGYTF
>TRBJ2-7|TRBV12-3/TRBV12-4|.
CASSLGLFYEQYF
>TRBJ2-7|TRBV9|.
CASSVTYSPYEQYF
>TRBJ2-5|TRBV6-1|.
CASSEAMDGSETQYF
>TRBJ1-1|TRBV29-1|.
CSAKPPGGQPGTEAFF
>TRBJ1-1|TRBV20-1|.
CSARVMANTEAFF
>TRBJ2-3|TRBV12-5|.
CASEGSRDTQYF
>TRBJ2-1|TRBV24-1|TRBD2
CATSEGALAGVPNEQFF
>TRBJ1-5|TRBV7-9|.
CASSVGVRQPQHF
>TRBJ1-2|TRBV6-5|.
CASSQGVGYTF
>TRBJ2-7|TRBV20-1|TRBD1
CSARNPDRVVYEQYF
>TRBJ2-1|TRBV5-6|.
CASSRGNNEQFF
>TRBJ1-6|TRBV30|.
CAWSVSPGGSPLHF
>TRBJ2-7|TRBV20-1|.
CSARLGASSYEQYF